The sequence of this T cell receptor (beta chain) was determined in a study of radiation and T cells in renal cell carcinoma. In the study overall: Nephrectomy followed 15 Gy stereotactic body radiation by 4 weeks.

Study conclusions and caveats: In blood, top tumor clones expanded by 2 weeks, shrinking by 4.

Produced via immunoSEQ multiplex PCR; TCRdb's table is partial and in-frame only. The sample has 150,000 or so clones, around 90% seen once. Comments on this clone: What it binds is unknown.

As to time point: blood 2 weeks post-SBRT. Treatment of the sample: 15 Gy SBRT to primary tumor, nephrectomy 4 weeks later. This renal cell carcinoma was of the clear cell type. V was clipped by 5 bases and J by 5 bases, with 12 bases between them. Germline V gene sequence: CDR1 MNHNS, CDR2 SASEGT. The CDR3 contains 14 residues. Sequencing used blood, obtained from a patient whose treatment included radiotherapy and nephrectomy. The chain has TRBV6-1 and TRBJ1-4; D unclear. The TCR sequence derives from a woman aged 45-59 years with renal cell carcinoma. The CDR3 is CASSTNQKNEKLFF. CDR3 nucleotides: TGTGCCAGCAGTACCAACCAGAAAAATGAAAAACTGTTTTTT.